Listed below are T cell receptor beta chains from one sample, sequenced in a study of metastatic and nonmetastatic thyroid tumors. MiXCR reprocessed the PCR reads for TCRdb. This sample has about 20,000 clones, with less than 20% found just once. The sequencing sample was made of blood. The source of these receptors is a female donor with papillary thyroid cancer or a benign thyroid nodule (not recorded which). Some clones in this sample may be carry-over from other donors' samples. Each CDR3 is given with its conserved first and last residue. The order of the fields is clone size, D gene, V gene, J gene, CDR3 DNA, CDR3 protein. A D gene is named only where the DNA matches it firmly. Clone size is not always given. Where it is, it says once, few, many or a class for expanded clones.

many,TRBD2,TRBV6-5,TRBJ2-1,TGTGCCAGCAGTTACTCGGGTGGGGGACTAGCGGGAGTCTACAATGAGCAGTTCTTC,CASSYSGGGLAGVYNEQFF
NA,NA,TRBV5-1,TRBJ2-7,TGCGCCAGCAGCTTGGACGGATTCTACGAGCAGTACTTC,CASSLDGFYEQYF
many,NA,TRBV28,TRBJ1-5,TGTGCCAGCAGTGTCAGGGAGTGGAGCAATCAGCCCCAGCATTTT,CASSVREWSNQPQHF
many,NA,TRBV3-1,TRBJ1-3,TGTGCCAGCAGCCCACGAAGGCCCGGCGGCCAGGGTAGATCCATATATTTT,CASSPRRPGGQGRSIYF
many,TRBD1,TRBV2,TRBJ2-1,TGTGCCAGCAGTGAAGACCGGGACAGGGGGGGGTGGCAGTTCTTC,CASSEDRDRGGWQFF
many,NA,TRBV7-3,TRBJ2-1,TGTGCCAGCAGCTTAGGCCCGGAGGGGACCAATGAGCAGTTCTTC,CASSLGPEGTNEQFF
medium-sized,NA,TRBV20-1,TRBJ1-1,TGCAGAGCCATTGGGGGTAGGGACACTGAAGCTTTCTTT,CRAIGGRDTEAFF
many,NA,TRBV6-1,TRBJ2-2,TGTGCCAGCACCCCTTCACAGGGGGGGTTCACCGGGGAGCTGTTTTTT,CASTPSQGGFTGELFF
many,TRBD1,TRBV6-2/TRBV6-3,TRBJ2-7,TGTGCCAGCAGTTACTCGACAGGGGGCGATCGATACGAGCAGTACTTC,CASSYSTGGDRYEQYF
NA,TRBD2,TRBV7-9,TRBJ2-5,TGTGCCAGCAGCTCGAACCGGGGACTACAAGAGACCCAGTACTTC,CASSSNRGLQETQYF
many,NA,TRBV24-1,TRBJ2-2,TGTGCCACCAGTGATGACAGGGGGGAGCTGTTTTTT,CATSDDRGELFF
many,NA,TRBV2,TRBJ1-4,TGTGCCAGCAGGGAACCTGCAACTAATGAAAAACTGTTTTTT,CASREPATNEKLFF
many,NA,TRBV20-1,TRBJ2-1,TGCAGTGCTGTCGCCCGGAGCATTGGTAATGAGCAGTTCTTC,CSAVARSIGNEQFF
many,TRBD1,TRBV28,TRBJ1-1,TGTGCCAGCAGCCCGGCGAGGGGGGCGGGGGACAGGGAAGCTTTCTTT,CASSPARGAGDREAFF
many,NA,TRBV30,TRBJ1-1,TGTGCCTGGGGACAGATGAACACTGAAGCTTTCTTT,CAWGQMNTEAFF
many,NA,TRBV6-1,TRBJ1-2,TGTGCCAGCACCTCGTGGCTTGGCTACACCTTC,CASTSWLGYTF
many,NA,TRBV5-1,TRBJ2-7,TGCGCCAGCAGGGCCGTTGGAGCGTACGAGCAGTACTTC,CASRAVGAYEQYF
many,TRBD1,TRBV25-1,TRBJ2-1,TGTGCCAGCAGGGGGGCGGGACAGGGGTACAATGAGCAGTTCTTC,CASRGAGQGYNEQFF
many,NA,TRBV6-4,TRBJ1-1,TGTGCCAGCAGTGAGGCGGCGGGCACTGAAGCTTTCTTT,CASSEAAGTEAFF
many,NA,TRBV15,TRBJ1-2,TGTGCCACCAGCACGAGAGATTTACACCAGGGCGGCTCATCCAACTATGGCTACACCTTC,CATSTRDLHQGGSSNYGYTF
NA,TRBD1,TRBV11-3,TRBJ2-7,TGTGCCAGCAGCTCTGACAGGGGGCAGGGCGTCTACGAGCAGTACTTC,CASSSDRGQGVYEQYF
NA,NA,TRBV27,TRBJ2-1,TGTGCCAGCAGAAAGCTAGGGAATGAGCAGTTCTTC,CASRKLGNEQFF
many,NA,TRBV7-2,TRBJ2-1,TGTGCCAGCAGCTTTGTGAGGAGCACTCGGTTCTTC,CASSFVRSTRFF
many,NA,TRBV28,TRBJ2-7,TGTGCCAGCAGTTCATCTACCGCGGGAAGCTCCTACGAGCAGTACTTC,CASSSSTAGSSYEQYF
few,NA,TRBV27,TRBJ2-6,TGTGCCAGCAGTACAAGAGGCAGGGGCTCTGGGGCCAACGTCCTGACTTTC,CASSTRGRGSGANVLTF
NA,TRBD2,TRBV9,TRBJ2-7,TGTGCCAGCAGCGTAGCTCGCGGGACTAGGGACTACGAGCAGTACTTC,CASSVARGTRDYEQYF
many,NA,TRBV5-5,TRBJ1-5,TGTGCCAGCAGCTTGATGTCTAATCAGCCCCAGCATTTT,CASSLMSNQPQHF
NA,NA,TRBV20-1,TRBJ2-2,TGCAGTGCTAGAGATCTGTCTAGGAACACCGGGGAGCTGTTTTTT,CSARDLSRNTGELFF
many,NA,TRBV2,TRBJ2-5,TGTGCCAGCAGCGAAAGGCCTAGGGAGACCCAGTACTTC,CASSERPRETQYF
many,TRBD1,TRBV28,TRBJ1-6,TGTGCCAGCAGAAGGACAGGGGGCAGTTCACCCCTCCACTTT,CASRRTGGSSPLHF
many,TRBD2,TRBV2,TRBJ2-1,TGTGCCAGCAGAATCCTGAGCGGGAGAGGAGGCAATGAGCAGTTCTTC,CASRILSGRGGNEQFF
many,TRBD1,TRBV30,TRBJ2-7,TGTGCCTGGAGCAGGGGGCGTGAGCAGTACTTC,CAWSRGREQYF
many,TRBD2,TRBV19,TRBJ2-5,TGTGCCAGTAGAAGCCTTCGGACTAGCGACCAAGAGACCCAGTACTTC,CASRSLRTSDQETQYF
many,NA,TRBV2,TRBJ2-1,TGTGCCAGCAGCGATGCGGCTGGGTCCAATGAGCAGTTCTTC,CASSDAAGSNEQFF
many,NA,TRBV5-1,TRBJ2-3,TGCGCCAGCAGCTTGGGATGGCGGGAAGGGAGGACAGATACGCAGTATTTT,CASSLGWREGRTDTQYF
many,NA,TRBV12-3/TRBV12-4,TRBJ2-2,TGTGCCAGCACCCTGGGGCGTTTTGGGTCCACCGGGGAGCTGTTTTTT,CASTLGRFGSTGELFF
many,NA,TRBV2,TRBJ2-7,TGTGCCAGCAGTGAAAGCGGAGCCTCCTACGAGCAGTACTTC,CASSESGASYEQYF
NA,NA,TRBV6-1,TRBJ1-2,TGTGCCAGCAGTGAAGCGTTCGGTCAAAACTACTATGGCTACACCTTC,CASSEAFGQNYYGYTF
many,TRBD1,TRBV24-1,TRBJ2-1,TGTGCCACCAGTGATTCAGGGGGCTTCTACAATGAGCAGTTCTTC,CATSDSGGFYNEQFF
many,TRBD1,TRBV7-2,TRBJ2-3,TGTGCCAGCAGCTTTAGGGTGGGACAGGACACAGATACGCAGTATTTT,CASSFRVGQDTDTQYF
many,NA,TRBV4-3,TRBJ1-2,TGCGCCAGCAGCCCGAACCAGGGAAGACGGGATGGCTACACCTTC,CASSPNQGRRDGYTF
many,TRBD1,TRBV12-3/TRBV12-4,TRBJ2-5,TGTGCCAGCAGGGGCCTGGGACAGGGGGGCCAAGAGACCCAGTACTTC,CASRGLGQGGQETQYF
few,NA,TRBV11-1,TRBJ1-1,TGTGCCAGCAGGGCAGACCCGGGCATGGTGAACACTGAAGCTTTCTTT,CASRADPGMVNTEAFF
many,TRBD2,TRBV20-1,TRBJ2-1,TGCAGTGCTAGAGATATTTTCTTGACTAGCGGGAGGGGGAGCAATGAGCAGTTCTTC,CSARDIFLTSGRGSNEQFF
many,NA,TRBV29-1,TRBJ2-1,TGCAGCGACTTAGGGGCCAGCTCCTACAATGAGCAGTTCTTC,CSDLGASSYNEQFF
many,TRBD2,TRBV30,TRBJ2-7,TGTGCCTGTCGGACTAGAAGCTCCTACGAGCAGTACTTC,CACRTRSSYEQYF
many,NA,TRBV20-1,TRBJ1-4,TGCAGTGCTAGGGGTATCTTTTCAACTAATGAAAAACTGTTTTTT,CSARGIFSTNEKLFF
many,NA,TRBV7-8,TRBJ1-5,TGTGCCAGCAGCTTGGTCAATCAGCCCCAGCATTTT,CASSLVNQPQHF
many,TRBD1,TRBV20-1,TRBJ2-2,TGCAGTGCTCCGGACAGGTTGAACACCGGGGAGCTGTTTTTT,CSAPDRLNTGELFF
many,TRBD2,TRBV12-3/TRBV12-4,TRBJ2-2,TGTGCCAGCAGTTTCGTACTAGCGGGTACCGGGGAGCTGTTTTTT,CASSFVLAGTGELFF